Below are 25 T cell receptor beta chains sequenced from a single sample in a study of T cell repertoires in cytomegalovirus infection (dated by TCRdb to the late 2010s). No cognate antigen is known for these TCRs. This sample's treatment or condition label indicates: in vitro stimulation with specific CMV peptide epitopes to enrich CMV-specific T cells. Reads for this sample came from an Illumina HiSeq 1500. Starting from the raw public reads, TCRdb applied fastp trimming at Q25, assembled clones with MiXCR and retained in-frame beta chains. Every entry covers one CDR3 protein and lists the most common genes and DNA from its rows. The sample table shows around 310,000 distinct CDR3 sequences, and under 35% are seen once. Of the sample, around 18% falls within the top ten clones. This material consisted of cultured PBMCs, taken from culture after CMV antigen stimulation. The receptors shown here come from a human donor in good health (CMV status not recorded). Some clones in this sample may be carry-over from other donors' samples.

The chain joins TRBV11-2 to TRBJ2-4, with D perhaps matching TRBD1 (5 bases). CDR1 SGHAT and CDR2 FQNNGV come from the germline V gene. V was clipped by 5 bases and J by 0 bases, with 17 bases between them. The CDR3 runs to 17 residues. The CDR3 DNA reads TGTGCCAGCAGCCCCTGGGTGGACAACCTAGCCAAAAACATTCAGTACTTC. Protein product: CASSPWVDNLAKNIQYF.

This clonotype occurred a few times. The chain is built from TRBV29-1 and TRBJ1-2, with 9 bases aligning to TRBD1. CDR1 and CDR2 from the germline V gene are SQVTM and ANQGSEA. The V segment lost 0 bases and the J segment 1 base; nucleotides outside the gene matches: 12. This CDR3 comprises 18 residues. This CDR3 reads CSVEDRRGGQGLNYGYTF. For the CDR3, the DNA is TGCAGCGTTGAAGATCGCCGGGGCGGACAGGGGCTTAACTATGGCTACACCTTC.

This clonotype turned up a few times. The chain links TRBV29-1 to TRBJ2-1; D ambiguous. This CDR3 comprises 13 residues. Germline CDR1 and CDR2: SQVTM and ANQGSEA. V shed 4 bases and J shed 4 bases, with 11 bases lying between them. DNA of the CDR3: TGCAGCGTTGCGAAGGACGGATACAATGAGCAGTTCTTC. Residues: CSVAKDGYNEQFF.

In its sample, this clonotype was seen a few times. CDR3 region: CASSDLGSTDTQYF. The CDR3 DNA is TGTGCCAGCAGCGATCTGGGTAGCACAGATACGCAGTATTTT. The gene calls are TRBV12-3 or TRBV12-4 and TRBJ2-3, with D unresolved. V lost 6 bases to trimming and J lost 0 bases, with 10 bases between them. This CDR3 has 14 residues.

The chain is built from TRBV5-1 and TRBJ2-2; D not resolved. Germline V lookup: CDR1 SGHRS, CDR2 YFSETQ. This CDR3 has 18 residues. The ends were cut back, 6 bases at V and 4 bases at J, with 25 bases in the middle. The CDR3 protein is CASNPKTAFRTSTGELFF. For the CDR3, the DNA is TGCGCCAGCAACCCCAAAACCGCTTTTCGGACCTCCACCGGGGAGCTGTTTTTT.

This rearrangement joins TRBV24-1 to TRBJ2-7; tentatively, D is TRBD2 (5 bases). V dropped 4 bases and J dropped 3 bases, with 12 bases sitting between them. Germline loops: CDR1 KGHDR, CDR2 SFDVKD. The CDR3 has 14 residues. In DNA form, the CDR3 reads TGTGCCACCAGTGAGGGTCTAGCAGTCTACGAGCAGTACTTC. Translated: CATSEGLAVYEQYF.

This clonotype was detected only a few times. The chain carries TRBV2 and TRBJ2-3, with 8 bases that match TRBD1. Unmatched junction bases numbered 5, after V lost 6 bases and J lost 6 bases. This CDR3 contains 13 residues. Germline CDR1 and CDR2: SNHLY and FYNNEI. This CDR3 reads CASSLNRGDTQYF. Here the CDR3 DNA reads TGTGCCAGCAGCCTGAACAGGGGGGATACGCAGTATTTT.

The chain joins TRBV27 to TRBJ2-3; tentative D call: TRBD2 (7 bases). The germline CDR1 and CDR2 sequences are MNHEY and SMNVEV (reference sequence). V dropped 7 bases and J dropped 5 bases, with 13 bases sitting between them. This CDR3 comprises 13 residues. CDR3 loop: CASKRDMGDTQYF. Here the CDR3 DNA reads TGTGCCAGCAAGCGGGACATGGGAGATACGCAGTATTTT.

This sequence joins TRBV7-2 and TRBJ2-6; D not resolved. Germline lookup yields CDR1 SGHTA and CDR2 FQGNSA. This CDR3 has 16 residues. Trimming shortened V by 2 bases and J by 4 bases, and 12 bases separated the two germline ends. The DNA for the CDR3 is TGTGCCAGCAGCTTACGTGTGGGCTCCGGGGCCAACGTCCTGACTTTC. As protein: CASSLRVGSGANVLTF.

This sequence joins TRBV4-2 and TRBJ2-1; TRBD1 or TRBD2 may be the D gene (6 bases each). This CDR3 comprises 14 residues. The germline V and J ends were trimmed by 2 bases and 8 bases, with 13 bases remaining between them. CDR1 is LGHNA and CDR2 is YNFKEQ in the germline V gene. The CDR3 sequence is CASSQTVGGHEQFF. The CDR3 DNA reads TGTGCCAGCAGCCAAACAGTAGGGGGGCATGAGCAGTTCTTC.

This clonotype was seen more than once but under ten times. The chain links TRBV9 to TRBJ2-5, with D uncertain. Germline V gene lookup returns CDR1 SGDLS and CDR2 YYNGEE. V was clipped by 3 bases and J by 2 bases, with 11 bases between them. The CDR3 is 14 amino acids. The CDR3 nucleotides are TGTGCCAGCAGCGCCTCGGGTTTTCAAGAGACCCAGTACTTC. Translated: CASSASGFQETQYF.

This clonotype was seen more than once but under ten times. This sequence joins TRBV5-1 and TRBJ2-7; D perhaps matches TRBD2 (6 bases). The CDR3 loop spans 14 amino acids. Trimming pared 4 bases from V and 1 base from J, leaving 12 bases between. Germline V lookup: CDR1 SGHRS, CDR2 YFSETQ. The CDR3 is CASSTVAGSYEQYF. The DNA of the CDR3 is TGCGCCAGCAGCACGGTGGCGGGATCCTACGAGCAGTACTTC.

This chain connects TRBV20-1 to TRBJ2-5, with 13 bases lining up with TRBD2. The V gene's germline CDR1 is DFQATT and CDR2 SNEGSKA (reference sequence). The CDR3 totals 15 residues. Losses at the gene ends were 5 bases for V and 3 bases for J; bases not matched to a gene: 6. CDR3 protein: CSAQVGLAGEETQYF. For the CDR3, the DNA is TGCAGTGCTCAAGTAGGACTAGCGGGGGAAGAGACCCAGTACTTC.

Ten or more counts support this clonotype. The genes are TRBV7-2 and TRBJ1-5; TRBD1 might be the D (5 bases). The germline CDR1 and CDR2 sequences are SGHTA and FQGNSA. This CDR3 has 14 residues. The germline V and J ends were trimmed by 5 bases and 4 bases, with 12 bases remaining between them. The CDR3 DNA follows: TGTGCCAGCAGCGTCCGGGACCCTAATCAGCCCCAGCATTTT. Translating gives CASSVRDPNQPQHF.

The chain is built from TRBV7-9 and TRBJ2-3; 7 bases agree with TRBD2. Per germline, CDR1 SEHNR and CDR2 FQNEAQ (reference sequence). Germline trimming cut 5 bases from V and 6 bases from J; bases unmatched to any gene: 11. The CDR3 spans 15 residues. The CDR3 DNA sequence: TGTGCCAGCAGCGCCGGAACTACTAGCGACGATACGCAGTATTTT. This translates into CASSAGTTSDDTQYF.

V and J are TRBV12-3 or TRBV12-4 and TRBJ2-5, with 8 bases identical to TRBD2. J gave up 3 bases and V 3 bases, and 6 bases lay outside the gene matches. This CDR3 comprises 15 residues. For the CDR3, the DNA is TGTGCCAGCAGTTTCCGGGGGGGCCGGGAAGAGACCCAGTACTTC. It specifies CASSFRGGREETQYF.

The chain recombines TRBV27 with TRBJ2-1, with D tentatively TRBD2 (6 bases). CDR3 length: 14 residues. V was shortened by 7 bases and J by 0 bases, with 10 bases between the two germline ends. Germline V gene lookup returns CDR1 MNHEY and CDR2 SMNVEV (reference sequence). CDR3 protein: CASNPGSSYNEQFF. The CDR3 DNA sequence: TGTGCCAGCAATCCCGGGAGCTCCTACAATGAGCAGTTCTTC.

CDR3 loop: CASSEGGEANEKLFF. CDR3 coding DNA: TGTGCCAGCAGTGAAGGGGGCGAGGCTAATGAAAAACTGTTTTTT. The chain couples TRBV25-1 to TRBJ1-4; D might be TRBD1 (6 bases). Germline-derived CDR1 and CDR2 are MGHDK and SYGVNS. The CDR3 loop spans 15 amino acids. V dropped 2 bases and J dropped 3 bases, with 10 bases sitting between them.

This chain links TRBV7-6 with TRBJ1-2, with TRBD1 as a possible D gene (5 bases). Germline V CDR1 and CDR2: SGHVS, FNYEAQ. This CDR3 is built from 16 residues. V was cut by 5 bases and J by 0 bases, with 16 bases left in between. The CDR3 sequence: CASSLPGTDPNYGYTF. Here the CDR3 DNA reads TGTGCCAGCAGCCTGCCAGGGACGGACCCTAACTATGGCTACACCTTC.

The rearrangement uses TRBV7-8 and TRBJ2-1; 8 nucleotides align to TRBD2. V trimming: 2 bases; J trimming: 3 bases; junction bases outside the gene matches: 6. The CDR3 spans 16 residues. Germline-derived CDR1 and CDR2 are SGHVS and FQNEAQ. CDR3 DNA: TGTGCCAGCAGCTTATTAACGGCGGGAGGCTACAATGAGCAGTTCTTC. Encoded protein: CASSLLTAGGYNEQFF. Full variable domain (rest looked up from reference TRBV7-8 and TRBJ2-1): GAGVSQSPRYKVAKRGQDVALRCDPISGHVSLFWYQQALGQGPEFLTYFQNEAQLDKSGLPSDRFFAERPEGSVSTLKIQRTQQEDSAVYLCASSLLTAGGYNEQFFGPGTRLTVL.

This clonotype was detected a few times. The V gene is TRBV20-1, the J gene TRBJ2-1; D perhaps matches TRBD2 (7 bases). The CDR3 is 14 amino acids. With 3 bases removed from V and 5 bases from J, the gap between germline ends came to 14 bases. CDR1 is DFQATT, CDR2 SNEGSKA, per germline (reference sequence). This chain's CDR3 is CSARRRGHNNEQFF. DNA of the CDR3: TGCAGTGCTAGGCGGCGGGGGCACAACAATGAGCAGTTCTTC.

The sample holds a few counts of this clonotype. This rearrangement joins TRBV6-1 to TRBJ2-3; TRBD1 might be the D (7 bases). The CDR3 length is 17 residues. V was trimmed by 4 bases and J by 4 bases, leaving 21 bases between them. Germline CDR1 is MNHNS and CDR2 is SASEGT. The chain's CDR3 is CASSGRIGQGGADTQYF. For the CDR3, the DNA is TGTGCCAGCAGTGGACGGATCGGGCAGGGGGGTGCAGATACGCAGTATTTT.

The V call is TRBV10-3, the J call TRBJ2-4; no firm D call. The germline V gene encodes CDR1 ENHRY and CDR2 SYGVKD. The V end was cut by 8 bases, the J end by 0 bases, with 11 bases between. The CDR3 is 14 amino acids. The CDR3 DNA is TGTGCCATCCGGACGGGCCTAGCCAAAAACATTCAGTACTTC. Its translation is CAIRTGLAKNIQYF.

This clonotype turned up a few times. The V and J genes are TRBV6-1 and TRBJ2-5; TRBD1 matches 9 bases. The CDR3 runs 15 residues. CDR1 and CDR2 (germline): MNHNS, SASEGT. The J segment lost 2 bases and the V segment lost 3 bases, leaving 4 bases of the junction unmatched. The CDR3 DNA sequence: TGTGCCAGCAGTGATCTGACAGGGGGGCAAGAGACCCAGTACTTC. It translates to CASSDLTGGQETQYF.

The chain carries TRBV6-1 and TRBJ1-5; D not certain. This CDR3 is built from 16 residues. Trimming took off 3 bases at V and 4 bases at J, with 16 bases between the two ends. CDR1 MNHNS and CDR2 SASEGT come from the germline V gene. The CDR3 bases are TGTGCCAGCAGTGAGGACCACCTGGTAAGAAATCAGCCCCAGCATTTT. Its protein product is CASSEDHLVRNQPQHF.